Listed below are T cell receptor beta chains from one sample, sequenced in a study of cytomegalovirus exposure and HLA in healthy donors. The assay was immunoSEQ multiplex PCR, and TCRdb's table has in-frame clones only and misses some. The sample contains approximately 200,000 clones, 65% to 80% of which appear only once. Sequenced: PBMCs. The receptors stem from a woman aged 30 to 39 in good health and CMV-seropositive. Both conserved end residues are part of each CDR3. D genes are given only for firm matches. For some rows the clone size is stated as once, few or many, or as a class when expanded; others skip it.

D	V	J	size	length	CDR3	DNA
-	TRBV29-1	TRBJ1-2	-	13	CSVEGTGMYGYTF	TGCAGCGTTGAAGGGACGGGAATGTATGGCTACACCTTC
TRBD2	TRBV29-1	TRBJ2-1	-	20	CSVEDPVAGVWDGLYNEQFF	TGCAGCGTTGAAGATCCGGTAGCGGGAGTTTGGGACGGCCTTTACAATGAGCAGTTCTTC
-	TRBV27	TRBJ2-1	-	12	CASSLLGGEQFF	TGTGCCAGCAGTTTATTGGGCGGGGAGCAGTTCTTC
TRBD2	TRBV2	TRBJ2-1	few	16	CASRGGPSGLYNEQFF	TGTGCCAGCAGAGGCGGCCCTAGCGGGCTATACAATGAGCAGTTCTTC
-	TRBV5-1	TRBJ2-7	-	15	CASTPWEDHSYEQYF	TGCGCCTCAACTCCTTGGGAGGACCACTCCTACGAGCAGTACTTC
-	TRBV5-5	TRBJ2-3	few	13	CASPPGSTDTQYF	TGTGCCAGCCCCCCAGGATCCACAGATACGCAGTATTTT
TRBD2	TRBV6-5	TRBJ2-1	-	15	CASSLVAGGRNEQFF	TGTGCCAGCAGTTTAGTAGCGGGGGGGCGGAATGAGCAGTTCTTC
-	TRBV10-3	TRBJ2-1	-	16	CAISVARGGYRDEQFF	TGTGCCATCAGTGTGGCAAGGGGGGGCTACAGAGATGAGCAGTTCTTC
-	TRBV6-5	TRBJ2-1	-	13	CASTYRNNNEQFF	TGTGCCAGCACATACAGAAACAACAATGAGCAGTTCTTC
-	TRBV2	TRBJ1-5	-	13	CASTQTSGQPQHF	TGTGCCAGCACCCAAACTTCGGGACAGCCCCAGCATTTT
-	TRBV7-2	TRBJ1-2	-	14	CASSPQLGVYGYTF	TGTGCCAGCAGCCCCCAATTAGGGGTCTATGGCTACACCTTC
-	TRBV11-3	TRBJ2-1	-	15	CASSPGLSSYNEQFF	TGTGCCAGCAGCCCCGGACTCAGCTCCTACAATGAGCAGTTCTTC
TRBD1	TRBV5-3	TRBJ1-2	-	17	CARSGGRDRALLEGYTF	TGTGCCAGAAGCGGCGGCCGGGACAGGGCCCTATTAGAGGGCTACACCTTC
-	TRBV27	TRBJ1-1	-	15	CASSLSLGGSTEAFF	TGTGCCAGCAGTTTATCGTTGGGGGGGTCGACTGAAGCTTTCTTT
-	TRBV7-8	TRBJ2-6	-	18	CASSLAADRDPGANVLTF	TGTGCCAGCAGCTTAGCCGCGGACAGAGACCCTGGGGCCAACGTCCTGACTTTC
-	TRBV30	TRBJ2-1	-	17	CAWRPPRRKSSYNEQFF	TGTGCCTGGAGGCCCCCCCGGCGGAAGAGCTCCTACAATGAGCAGTTCTTC
TRBD2	TRBV11-2	TRBJ2-1	-	15	CASSSRLAGHNEQFF	TGTGCCAGCAGCTCTCGTCTAGCGGGCCACAATGAGCAGTTCTTC
TRBD2	TRBV4-3	TRBJ2-1	-	20	CASSQDLAGGSRRSYNEQFF	TGCGCCAGCAGCCAAGATCTAGCGGGAGGGTCCCGAAGGTCCTACAATGAGCAGTTCTTC
-	TRBV7-2	TRBJ2-1	-	16	CASSLAGQAGYNEQFF	TGTGCCAGCAGCTTAGCGGGCCAGGCTGGTTACAATGAGCAGTTCTTC